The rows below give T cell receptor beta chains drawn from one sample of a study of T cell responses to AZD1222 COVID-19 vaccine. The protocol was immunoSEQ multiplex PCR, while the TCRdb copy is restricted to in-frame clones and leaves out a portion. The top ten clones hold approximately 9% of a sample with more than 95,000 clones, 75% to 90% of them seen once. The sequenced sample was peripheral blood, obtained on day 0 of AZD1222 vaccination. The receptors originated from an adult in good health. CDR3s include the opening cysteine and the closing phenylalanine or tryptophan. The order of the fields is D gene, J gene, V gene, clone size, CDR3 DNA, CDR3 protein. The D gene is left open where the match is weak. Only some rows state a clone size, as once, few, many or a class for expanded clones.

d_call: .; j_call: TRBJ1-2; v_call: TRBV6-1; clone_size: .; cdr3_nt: TGTGCCAGCAGTGAATGGGGAGGAGATGGCTACACCTTC; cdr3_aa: CASSEWGGDGYTF
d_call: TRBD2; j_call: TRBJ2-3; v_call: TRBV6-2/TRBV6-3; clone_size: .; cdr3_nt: TGTGCCAGCAGTTACTCGCGGGAGCGAGGAGCAGATACGCAGTATTTT; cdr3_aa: CASSYSRERGADTQYF
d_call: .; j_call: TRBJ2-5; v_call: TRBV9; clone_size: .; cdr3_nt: TGTGCCAGCAGCCCCAGCAGTCCAAGTGGAGAGACCCAGTACTTC; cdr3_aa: CASSPSSPSGETQYF
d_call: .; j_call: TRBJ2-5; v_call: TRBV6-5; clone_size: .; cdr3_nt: TGTGCCAGCGAGAGAGGGTTCCAAGAGACCCAGTACTTC; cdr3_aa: CASERGFQETQYF
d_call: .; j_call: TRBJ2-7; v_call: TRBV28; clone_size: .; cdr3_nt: TGTGCCAGCAGTTTATTTAGAGGCAGGTCCTACGAGCAGTACTTC; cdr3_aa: CASSLFRGRSYEQYF
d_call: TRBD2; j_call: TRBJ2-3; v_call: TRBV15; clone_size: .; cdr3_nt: TGTGCCACCAGCAGGGAGCGGGGGGGCCCCACAGATACGCAGTATTTT; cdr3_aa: CATSRERGGPTDTQYF
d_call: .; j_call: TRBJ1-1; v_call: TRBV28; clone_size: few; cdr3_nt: TGTGCCAGCAAAGGACTGCGGAACACTGAAGCTTTCTTT; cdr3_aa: CASKGLRNTEAFF
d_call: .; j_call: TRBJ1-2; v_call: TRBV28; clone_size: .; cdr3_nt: TGTGCCAGCAGTTCCAGGGGTCGGGGCTATGGCTACACCTTC; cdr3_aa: CASSSRGRGYGYTF
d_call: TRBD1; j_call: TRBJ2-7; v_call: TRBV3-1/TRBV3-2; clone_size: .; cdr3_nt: TGTGCCAGCAGCCAGGGGACAGGGAGCTACGAGCAGTACTTC; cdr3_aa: CASSQGTGSYEQYF
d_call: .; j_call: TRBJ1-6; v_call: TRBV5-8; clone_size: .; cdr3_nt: TGTGCCAGCAGCTTGGGGGCTTTTTCACCCCTCCACTTT; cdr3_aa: CASSLGAFSPLHF
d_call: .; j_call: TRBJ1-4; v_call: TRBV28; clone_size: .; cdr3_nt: TGTGCCAGCAGACCTCCTAATGAAAAACTGTTTTTT; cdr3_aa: CASRPPNEKLFF
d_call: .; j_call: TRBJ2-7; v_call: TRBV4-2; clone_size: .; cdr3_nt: TGTGCCAGCAGCCAAGATGTGGGCTACTACGAGCAGTACTTC; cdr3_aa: CASSQDVGYYEQYF
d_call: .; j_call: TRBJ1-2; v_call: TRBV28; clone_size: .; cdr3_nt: TGTGCCTCTTTCGGGGGCAGGGCCTCCCTTAGTGGCTACACCTTC; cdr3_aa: CASFGGRASLSGYTF
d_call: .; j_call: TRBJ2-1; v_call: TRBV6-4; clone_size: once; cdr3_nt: TGTGCCAGCAGTGACTCGGGCACCTACAATGAGCAGTTCTTC; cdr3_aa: CASSDSGTYNEQFF
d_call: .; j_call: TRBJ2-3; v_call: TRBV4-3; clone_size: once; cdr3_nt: TGCGCCAGCAGCTCGGGAGGGGGCGCAGATACGCAGTATTTT; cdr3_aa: CASSSGGGADTQYF
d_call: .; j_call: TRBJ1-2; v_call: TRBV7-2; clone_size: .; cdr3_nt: TGTGCCAGCAGCTTAGGAGGAGGGAGAGCTAACTATGGCTACACCTTC; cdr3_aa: CASSLGGGRANYGYTF
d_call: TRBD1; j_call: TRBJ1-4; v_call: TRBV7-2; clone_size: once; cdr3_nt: TGTGCCAGCAGCTGGGACAGTGGAGGGTCGGGTAATGAAAAACTGTTTTTT; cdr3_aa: CASSWDSGGSGNEKLFF
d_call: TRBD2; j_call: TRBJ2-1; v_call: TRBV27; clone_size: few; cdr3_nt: TGTGCCAGCAGTCTCCCGGGACGGGGACTAGCGGGGCCTTCAGGGGGTGAGCAGTTCTTC; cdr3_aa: CASSLPGRGLAGPSGGEQFF
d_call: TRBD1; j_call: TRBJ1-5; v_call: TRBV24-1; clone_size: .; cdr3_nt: TGTGCCACCAGTGAGCATACAGGGGTAGGTCAGCCCCAGCATTTT; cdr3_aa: CATSEHTGVGQPQHF
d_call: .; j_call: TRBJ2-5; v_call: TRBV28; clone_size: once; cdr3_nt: TGTGCCAGCAGTTTAGGTCCTTTTCGGTCCCAAGAGACCCAGTACTTC; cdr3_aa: CASSLGPFRSQETQYF
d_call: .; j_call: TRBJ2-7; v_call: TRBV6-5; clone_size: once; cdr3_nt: TGTGCCAGCAGCCTTAGAGGTGAGGCTACCTACGAGCAGTACTTC; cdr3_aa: CASSLRGEATYEQYF
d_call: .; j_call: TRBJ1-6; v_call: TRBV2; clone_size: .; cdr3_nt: TGTGCCAGCAGTGATTCGGGCAGTTCTTATAATTCACCCCTCCACTTT; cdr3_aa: CASSDSGSSYNSPLHF
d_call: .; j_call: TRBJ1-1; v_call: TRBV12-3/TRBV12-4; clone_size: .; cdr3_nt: TGTGCCAGCAGTTTCTCGGGCACTGAAGCTTTCTTT; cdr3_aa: CASSFSGTEAFF
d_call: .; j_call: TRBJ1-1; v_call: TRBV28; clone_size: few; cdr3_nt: TGTGCCAGCAGTTTGGGACACCATAGGGGCATGAACACTGAAGCTTTCTTT; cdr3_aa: CASSLGHHRGMNTEAFF
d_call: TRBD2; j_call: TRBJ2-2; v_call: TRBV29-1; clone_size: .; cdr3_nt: TGCAGCGGTGAGACTAGCGGGGGCACCGGGGAGCTGTTTTTT; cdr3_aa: CSGETSGGTGELFF
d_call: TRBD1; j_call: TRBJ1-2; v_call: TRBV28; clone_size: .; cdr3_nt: TGTGCCAGCAGTCCGGACAGGGATGGCTACACCTTC; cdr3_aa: CASSPDRDGYTF
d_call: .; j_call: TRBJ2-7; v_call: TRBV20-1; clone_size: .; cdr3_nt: TGCAGTGCTAGTCGGCAGAGCTACGAGCAGTACTTC; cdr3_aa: CSASRQSYEQYF
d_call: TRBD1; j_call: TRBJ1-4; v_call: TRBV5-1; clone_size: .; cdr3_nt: TGCGCCAGCACGGACAGGCCCAATGAAAAACTGTTTTTT; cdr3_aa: CASTDRPNEKLFF
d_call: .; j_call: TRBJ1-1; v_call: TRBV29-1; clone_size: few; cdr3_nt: TGCAGCGCCTCGGGAGGGAGCACTGAAGCTTTCTTT; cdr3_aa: CSASGGSTEAFF
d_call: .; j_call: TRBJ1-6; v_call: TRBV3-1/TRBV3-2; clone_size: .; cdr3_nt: TGTGCCAGCAGCCAAACGCAGGGGTATTCACCCCTCCACTTT; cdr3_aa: CASSQTQGYSPLHF
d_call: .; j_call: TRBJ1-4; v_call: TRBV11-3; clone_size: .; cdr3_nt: TGTGCCAGCAGCGCCGGGACGGTTAATGAAAAACTGTTTTTT; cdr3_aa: CASSAGTVNEKLFF
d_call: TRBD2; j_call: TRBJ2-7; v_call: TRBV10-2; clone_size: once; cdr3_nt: TGCGCCACCGGAAGGCGGGAGCCTTCCTACGAGCAGTACTTC; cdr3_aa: CATGRREPSYEQYF
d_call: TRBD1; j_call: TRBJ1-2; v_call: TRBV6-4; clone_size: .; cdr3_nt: TGTGCCAGCAGGGCGGACAGGGCCCAAGGCTACACCTTC; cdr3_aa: CASRADRAQGYTF
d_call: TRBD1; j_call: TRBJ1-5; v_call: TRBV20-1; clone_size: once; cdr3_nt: TGCAGTGCTAGTCGGACAGGGGTGGGCAATCAGCCCCAGCATTTT; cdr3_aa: CSASRTGVGNQPQHF
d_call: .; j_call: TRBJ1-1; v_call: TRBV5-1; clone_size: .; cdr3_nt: TGCGCCAGCAGCTTATTGTCCGGGACGAACACTGAAGCTTTCTTT; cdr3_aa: CASSLLSGTNTEAFF
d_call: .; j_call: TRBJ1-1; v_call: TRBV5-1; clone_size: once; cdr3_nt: TGCGCCAGCAGCCCCCAGGGTCCCGCCGAAGCTTTCTTT; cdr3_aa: CASSPQGPAEAFF
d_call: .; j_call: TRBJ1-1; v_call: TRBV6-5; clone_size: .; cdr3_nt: TGTGCCAGCAGTTCTCAATGGGGCGGGACACAAGAAGCTTTCTTT; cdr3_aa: CASSSQWGGTQEAFF
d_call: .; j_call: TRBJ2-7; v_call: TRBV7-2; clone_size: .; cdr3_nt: TGTGCCAGCAGCTTACAATATTCCTACGAGCAGTACTTC; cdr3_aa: CASSLQYSYEQYF
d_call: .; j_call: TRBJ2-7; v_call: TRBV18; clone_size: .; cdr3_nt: TGTGCCAGCTCCCCTTCCGGGACAATCTACGAGCAGTACTTC; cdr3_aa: CASSPSGTIYEQYF
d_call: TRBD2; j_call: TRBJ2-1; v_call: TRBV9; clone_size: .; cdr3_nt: TGTGCCAGCAGCGTCCTCCCCGGGACTAGCGGGAGTGGGTACAATGAGCAGTTCTTC; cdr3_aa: CASSVLPGTSGSGYNEQFF
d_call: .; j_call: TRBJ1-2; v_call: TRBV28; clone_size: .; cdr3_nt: TGTGCCAGCAGCCCCTCCGCAGGGATCGCTAACTATGGCTACACCTTC; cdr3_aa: CASSPSAGIANYGYTF
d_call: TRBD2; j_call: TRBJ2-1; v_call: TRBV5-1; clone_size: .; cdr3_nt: TGCGCCAGCAGCTTTTTAGCGGGAGGGCCGGGGTCCTACAATGAGCAGTTCTTC; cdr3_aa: CASSFLAGGPGSYNEQFF
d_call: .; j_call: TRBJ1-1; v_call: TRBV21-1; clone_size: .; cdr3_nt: TGTGCCAGCAGCAAAGCCGACAGTCCTGAAGCTTTCTTT; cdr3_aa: CASSKADSPEAFF
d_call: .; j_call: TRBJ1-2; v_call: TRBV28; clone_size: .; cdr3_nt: TGTGCCAGCAGTCGTCCCGGGGGTGCTAACTATGGCTACACCTTC; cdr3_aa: CASSRPGGANYGYTF
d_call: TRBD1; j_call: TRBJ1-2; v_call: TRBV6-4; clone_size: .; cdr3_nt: TGTGCCAGCAGTGACACGTCCCGGGACAGGGATGGCTACACCTTC; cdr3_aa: CASSDTSRDRDGYTF
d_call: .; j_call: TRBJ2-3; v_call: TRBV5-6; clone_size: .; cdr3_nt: TGTGCCAGCAGCGGAGGGTTTGGTCGTCGCACAGATACGCAGTATTTT; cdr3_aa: CASSGGFGRRTDTQYF
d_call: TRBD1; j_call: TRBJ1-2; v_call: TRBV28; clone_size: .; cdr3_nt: TGTGCCAGCAGTTCCGGGACAGTGGTCGGCTACACCTTC; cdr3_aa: CASSSGTVVGYTF
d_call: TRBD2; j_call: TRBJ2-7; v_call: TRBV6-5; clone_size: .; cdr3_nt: TGTGCCAGCAGTTACCGCGGGGGGAAATACGAGCAGTACTTC; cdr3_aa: CASSYRGGKYEQYF
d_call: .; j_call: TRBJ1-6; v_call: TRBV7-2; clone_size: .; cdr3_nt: TGTGCCAGCAGCTTGGCCCCAAATTCACCCCTCCACTTT; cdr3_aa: CASSLAPNSPLHF
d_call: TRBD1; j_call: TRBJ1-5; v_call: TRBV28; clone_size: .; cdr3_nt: TGTGCCAGCAGTTTAGAGGGGGCATATCAGCCCCAGCATTTT; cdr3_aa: CASSLEGAYQPQHF
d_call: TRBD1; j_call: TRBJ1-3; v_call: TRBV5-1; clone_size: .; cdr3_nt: TGCGCCAGCAGCCCGGGGACAGGGCTTCTTGGAAACACCATATATTTT; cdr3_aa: CASSPGTGLLGNTIYF
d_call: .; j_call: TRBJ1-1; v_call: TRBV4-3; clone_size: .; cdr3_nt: TGCGCCAGCAGCCAAGCGGGACAACTTGAAGCTTTCTTT; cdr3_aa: CASSQAGQLEAFF